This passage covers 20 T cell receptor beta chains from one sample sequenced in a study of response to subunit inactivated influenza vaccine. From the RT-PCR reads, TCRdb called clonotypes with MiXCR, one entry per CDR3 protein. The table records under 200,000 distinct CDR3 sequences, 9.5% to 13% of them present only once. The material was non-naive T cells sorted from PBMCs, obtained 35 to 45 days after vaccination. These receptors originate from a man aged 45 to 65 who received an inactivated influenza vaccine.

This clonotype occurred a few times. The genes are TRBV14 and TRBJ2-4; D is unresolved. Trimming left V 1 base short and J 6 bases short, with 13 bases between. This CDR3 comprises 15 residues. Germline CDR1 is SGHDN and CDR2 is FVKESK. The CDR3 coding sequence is TGTGCCAGCAGCCAAGTATTTGGCCCGGGAAACATTCAGTACTTC. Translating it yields CASSQVFGPGNIQYF.

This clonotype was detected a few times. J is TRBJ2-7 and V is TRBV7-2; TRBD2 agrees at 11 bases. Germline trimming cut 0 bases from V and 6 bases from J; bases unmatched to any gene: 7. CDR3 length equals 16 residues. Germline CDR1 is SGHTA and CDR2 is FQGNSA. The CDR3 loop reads CASSLALGLAAREQYF. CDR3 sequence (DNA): TGTGCCAGCAGCTTAGCGTTGGGACTAGCGGCGCGCGAGCAGTACTTC. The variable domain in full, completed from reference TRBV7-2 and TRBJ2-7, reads GAGVSQSPSNKVTEKGKDVELRCDPISGHTALYWYRQSLGQGLEFLIYFQGNSAPDKSGLPSDRFSAERTGGSVSTLTIQRTQQEDSAVYLCASSLALGLAAREQYFGPGTRLTVT.

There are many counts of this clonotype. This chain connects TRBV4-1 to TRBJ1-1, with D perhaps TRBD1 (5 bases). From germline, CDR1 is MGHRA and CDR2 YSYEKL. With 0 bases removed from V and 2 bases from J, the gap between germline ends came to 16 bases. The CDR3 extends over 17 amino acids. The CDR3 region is CASSQDRGNLANTEAFF. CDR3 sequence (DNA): TGCGCCAGCAGCCAAGATCGGGGCAATCTGGCAAACACTGAAGCTTTCTTT.

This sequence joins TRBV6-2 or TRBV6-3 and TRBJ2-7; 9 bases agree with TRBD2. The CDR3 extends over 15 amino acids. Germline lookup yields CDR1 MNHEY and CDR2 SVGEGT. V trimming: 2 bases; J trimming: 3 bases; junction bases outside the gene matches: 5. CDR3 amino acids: CASSYGREGRYEQYF. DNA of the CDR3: TGTGCCAGCAGTTACGGGCGGGAGGGCCGCTACGAGCAGTACTTC.

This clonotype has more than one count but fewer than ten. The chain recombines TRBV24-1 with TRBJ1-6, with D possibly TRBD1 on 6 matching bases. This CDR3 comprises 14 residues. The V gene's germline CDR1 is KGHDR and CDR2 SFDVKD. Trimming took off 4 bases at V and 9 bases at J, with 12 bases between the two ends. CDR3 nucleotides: TGTGCCACCAGTGAAAGTCAGGACAGTTCACCCCTCCACTTT. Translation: CATSESQDSSPLHF.

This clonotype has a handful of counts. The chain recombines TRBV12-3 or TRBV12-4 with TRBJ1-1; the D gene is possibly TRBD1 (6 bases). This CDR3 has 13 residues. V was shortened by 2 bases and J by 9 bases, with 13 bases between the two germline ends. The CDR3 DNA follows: TGTGCCAGCAGTTTAAATTACAGGGCAAAAGCTTTCTTT. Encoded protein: CASSLNYRAKAFF.

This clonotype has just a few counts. The chain's CDR3 is CASSVNPSSEQFF. The CDR3, as DNA: TGTGCCAGCAGTGTTAATCCTTCTTCTGAGCAGTTCTTC. The chain uses TRBV6-4 and TRBJ2-1; D gene unclear. Trimming stripped 4 bases from V and 9 bases from J, with 13 bases between. Germline CDR1 MRHNA, CDR2 SNTAGT. The CDR3 is 13 amino acids.

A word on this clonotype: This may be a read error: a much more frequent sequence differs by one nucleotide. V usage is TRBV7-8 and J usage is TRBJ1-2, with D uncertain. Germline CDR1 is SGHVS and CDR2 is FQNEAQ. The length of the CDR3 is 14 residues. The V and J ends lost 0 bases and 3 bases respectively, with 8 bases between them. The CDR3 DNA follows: TGTGCCAGCAGCTTAGCGGAGGGTCACTATGGCTACACCTTC. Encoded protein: CASSLAEGHYGYTF.

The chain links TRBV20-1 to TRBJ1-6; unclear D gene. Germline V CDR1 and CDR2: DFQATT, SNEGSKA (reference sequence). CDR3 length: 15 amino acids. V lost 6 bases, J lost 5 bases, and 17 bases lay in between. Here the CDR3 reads CSATGWSPNNSPLHF. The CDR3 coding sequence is TGCAGTGCGACTGGTTGGAGCCCAAATAATTCACCCCTCCACTTT.

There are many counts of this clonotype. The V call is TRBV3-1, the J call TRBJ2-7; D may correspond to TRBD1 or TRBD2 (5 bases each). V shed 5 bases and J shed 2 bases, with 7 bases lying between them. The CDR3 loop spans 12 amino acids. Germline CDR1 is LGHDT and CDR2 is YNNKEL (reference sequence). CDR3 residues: CASSTGPYEQYF. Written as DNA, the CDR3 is TGTGCCAGCAGCACGGGGCCCTACGAGCAGTACTTC.

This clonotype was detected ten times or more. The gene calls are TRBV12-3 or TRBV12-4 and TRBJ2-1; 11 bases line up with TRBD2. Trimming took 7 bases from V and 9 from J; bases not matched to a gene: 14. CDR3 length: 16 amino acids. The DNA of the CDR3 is TGTGCCAGCACCCCCCGGGCTAGCGGGGGGTTAGGTGAGCAGTTCTTC. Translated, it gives CASTPRASGGLGEQFF.

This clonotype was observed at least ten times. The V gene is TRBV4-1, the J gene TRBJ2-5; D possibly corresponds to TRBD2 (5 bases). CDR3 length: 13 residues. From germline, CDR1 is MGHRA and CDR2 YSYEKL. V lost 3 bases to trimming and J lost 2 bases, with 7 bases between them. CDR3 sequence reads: CASSQRDQETQYF. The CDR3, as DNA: TGCGCCAGCAGCCAGAGGGATCAAGAGACCCAGTACTTC.

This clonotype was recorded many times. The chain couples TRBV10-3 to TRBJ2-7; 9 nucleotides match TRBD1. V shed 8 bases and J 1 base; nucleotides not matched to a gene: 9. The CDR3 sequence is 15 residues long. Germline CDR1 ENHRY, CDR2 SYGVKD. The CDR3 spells CAIGTGGVRSYEQYF. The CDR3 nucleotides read TGTGCCATCGGTACAGGGGGCGTACGGTCCTACGAGCAGTACTTC.

The CDR3 sequence is CASRLGTTYEQYF. The CDR3 DNA is TGTGCCAGCAGGCTCGGGACCACCTACGAGCAGTACTTC. The V gene is TRBV2, the J gene TRBJ2-7; the D gene could be TRBD1 or TRBD2 (5 bases each). The V gene's germline CDR1 is SNHLY and CDR2 FYNNEI. CDR3 size: 13 residues. V was cut by 6 bases and J by 2 bases, with 11 bases left in between.

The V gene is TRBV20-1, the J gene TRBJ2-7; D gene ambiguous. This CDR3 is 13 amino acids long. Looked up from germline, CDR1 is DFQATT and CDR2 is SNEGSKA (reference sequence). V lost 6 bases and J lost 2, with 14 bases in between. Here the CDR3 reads CSAGGTLAYEQYF. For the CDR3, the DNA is TGCAGTGCGGGCGGCACCCTAGCCTACGAGCAGTACTTC.

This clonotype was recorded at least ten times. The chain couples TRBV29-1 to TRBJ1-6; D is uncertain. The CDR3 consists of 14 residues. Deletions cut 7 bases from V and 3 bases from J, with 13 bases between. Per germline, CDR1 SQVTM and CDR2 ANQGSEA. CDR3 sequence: CSARSGRYNSPLHF. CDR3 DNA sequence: TGCAGCGCACGCAGTGGGCGCTATAATTCACCCCTCCACTTT.

The CDR3: CASSYGLELNTEAFF. The CDR3 nucleotides are TGTGCCAGCAGTTACGGGCTGGAATTAAACACTGAAGCTTTCTTT. This chain links TRBV6-5 with TRBJ1-1; D remains ambiguous. The germline V and J ends were trimmed by 2 bases and 2 bases, with 12 bases remaining between them. The CDR3 extends over 15 amino acids. The V gene's germline CDR1 is MNHEY and CDR2 SVGAGI.

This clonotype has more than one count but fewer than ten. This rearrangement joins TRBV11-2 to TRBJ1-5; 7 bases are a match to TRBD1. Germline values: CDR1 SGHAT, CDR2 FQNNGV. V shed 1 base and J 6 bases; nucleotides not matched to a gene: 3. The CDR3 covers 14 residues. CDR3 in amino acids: CASSLGGQTQPQHF. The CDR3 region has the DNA TGTGCCAGCAGCTTAGGGGGACAGACTCAGCCCCAGCATTTT.

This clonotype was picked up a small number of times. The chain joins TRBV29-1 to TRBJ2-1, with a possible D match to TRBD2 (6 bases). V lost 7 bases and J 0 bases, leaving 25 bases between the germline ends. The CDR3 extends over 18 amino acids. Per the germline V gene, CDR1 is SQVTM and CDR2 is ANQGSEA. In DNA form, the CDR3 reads TGCAGCGGCCGGGGGACTGACTCCTCTTTTAGCTCCTACAATGAGCAGTTCTTC. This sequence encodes CSGRGTDSSFSSYNEQFF.

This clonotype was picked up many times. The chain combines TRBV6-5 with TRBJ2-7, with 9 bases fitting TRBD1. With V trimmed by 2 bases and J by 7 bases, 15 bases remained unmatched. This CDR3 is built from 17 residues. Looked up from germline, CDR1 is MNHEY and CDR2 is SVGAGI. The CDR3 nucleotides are TGTGCCAGCAGTTACACAACAAACTTGGACAGGGGTGGTGAGCAGTACTTC. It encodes CASSYTTNLDRGGEQYF.